This T cell receptor (beta chain) was identified during a study of blood T cell repertoires in COVID-19. Looking at the study overall: Collection of acute and convalescent COVID-19 samples took place in the United States, Italy and Spain.

This CDR3 contains 16 residues. Germline CDR1 SGHKS, CDR2 YYEKEE (reference sequence). V shed 4 bases and J shed 0 bases, with 14 bases lying between them. Original data processing: It was from reference gene primer amplification that nucleated cell counts were estimated. This table comes from immunoSEQ multiplex PCR, and its TCRdb copy is limited to in-frame clones, with some not included. D and trimming were read from the DNA, whereas the V and J calls and clone size are those reported in that table. The data show under 70,000 clones, over 75% seen once. This TCR derives from a human donor in a cohort sampled during active COVID-19. The sample consisted of peripheral blood. The gene calls are TRBV5-5 and TRBJ1-5; D not resolved. The CDR3 sequence: CASSPGRENSNQPQHF. The CDR3 DNA is TGTGCCAGCAGCCCCGGTCGCGAGAATAGCAATCAGCCCCAGCATTTT.